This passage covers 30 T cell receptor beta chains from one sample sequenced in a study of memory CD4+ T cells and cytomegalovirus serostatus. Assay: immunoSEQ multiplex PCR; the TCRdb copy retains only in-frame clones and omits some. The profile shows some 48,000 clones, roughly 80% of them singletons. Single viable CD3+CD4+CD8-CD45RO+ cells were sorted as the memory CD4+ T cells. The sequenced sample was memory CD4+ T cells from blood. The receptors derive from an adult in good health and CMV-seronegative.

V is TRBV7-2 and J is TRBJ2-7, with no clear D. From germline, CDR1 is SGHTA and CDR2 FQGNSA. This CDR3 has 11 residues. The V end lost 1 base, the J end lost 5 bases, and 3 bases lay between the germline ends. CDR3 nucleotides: TGTGCCAGCAGCTTAGTAAACGAGCAGTACTTC. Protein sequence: CASSLVNEQYF.

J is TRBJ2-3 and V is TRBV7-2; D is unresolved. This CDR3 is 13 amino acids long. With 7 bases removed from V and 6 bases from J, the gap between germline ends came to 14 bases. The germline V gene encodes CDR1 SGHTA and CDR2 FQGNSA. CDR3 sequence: CASTGTVGDTQYF. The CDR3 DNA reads TGTGCCAGCACGGGTACGGTGGGGGATACGCAGTATTTT.

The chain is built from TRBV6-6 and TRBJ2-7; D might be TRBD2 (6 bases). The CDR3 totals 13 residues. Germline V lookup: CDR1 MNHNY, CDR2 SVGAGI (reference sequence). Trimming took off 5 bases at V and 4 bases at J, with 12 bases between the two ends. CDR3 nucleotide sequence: TGTGCCAGCAGTCCTTTTAGCGGTTACGAGCAGTACTTC. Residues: CASSPFSGYEQYF.

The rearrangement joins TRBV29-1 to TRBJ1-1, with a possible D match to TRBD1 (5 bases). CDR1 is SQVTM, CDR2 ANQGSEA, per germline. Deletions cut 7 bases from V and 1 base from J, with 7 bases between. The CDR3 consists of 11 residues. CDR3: CSGTTNTEAFF. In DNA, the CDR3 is TGCAGCGGGACAACGAACACTGAAGCTTTCTTT.

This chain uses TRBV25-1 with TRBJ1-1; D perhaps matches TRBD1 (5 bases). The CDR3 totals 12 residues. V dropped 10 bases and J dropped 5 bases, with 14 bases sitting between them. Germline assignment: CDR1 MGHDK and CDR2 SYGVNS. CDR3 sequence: CATKHPGTEAFF. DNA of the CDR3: TGTGCCACTAAGCATCCAGGGACTGAAGCTTTCTTT.

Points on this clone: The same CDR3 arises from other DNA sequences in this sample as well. CDR3 sequence reads: CASSLVGGNQPQHF. The CDR3 region has the DNA TGTGCCAGCAGCTTGGTCGGTGGCAATCAGCCCCAGCATTTT. J is TRBJ1-5 and V is TRBV7-9; D is uncertain. The V end lost 3 bases, the J end lost 2 bases, and 8 bases lay between the germline ends. Germline V gene sequence: CDR1 SEHNR, CDR2 FQNEAQ (reference sequence). The CDR3 covers 14 residues.

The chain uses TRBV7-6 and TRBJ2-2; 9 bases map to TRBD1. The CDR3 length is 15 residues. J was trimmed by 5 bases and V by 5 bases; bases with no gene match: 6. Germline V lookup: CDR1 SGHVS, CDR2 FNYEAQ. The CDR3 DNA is TGTGCCAGCAGCCCGGGACAGGGAAGAACCGGGGAGCTGTTTTTT. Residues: CASSPGQGRTGELFF. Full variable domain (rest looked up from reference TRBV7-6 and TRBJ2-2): GAGVSQSPRYKVTKRGQDVALRCDPISGHVSLYWYRQALGQGPEFLTYFNYEAQQDKSGLPNDRFSAERPEGSISTLTIQRTEQRDSAMYRCASSPGQGRTGELFFGEGSRLTVL.

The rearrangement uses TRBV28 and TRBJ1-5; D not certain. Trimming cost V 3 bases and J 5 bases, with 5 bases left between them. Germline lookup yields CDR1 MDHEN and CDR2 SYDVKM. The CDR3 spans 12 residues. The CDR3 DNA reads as TGTGCCAGCAGTTTCCCCGATCAGCCCCAGCATTTT. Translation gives CASSFPDQPQHF.

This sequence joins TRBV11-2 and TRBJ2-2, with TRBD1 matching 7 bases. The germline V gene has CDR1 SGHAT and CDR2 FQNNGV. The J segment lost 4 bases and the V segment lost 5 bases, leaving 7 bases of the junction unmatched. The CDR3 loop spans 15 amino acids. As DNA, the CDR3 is TGTGCCAGCAGCCGGACAGGCCCAAGCACCGGGGAGCTGTTTTTT. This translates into CASSRTGPSTGELFF.

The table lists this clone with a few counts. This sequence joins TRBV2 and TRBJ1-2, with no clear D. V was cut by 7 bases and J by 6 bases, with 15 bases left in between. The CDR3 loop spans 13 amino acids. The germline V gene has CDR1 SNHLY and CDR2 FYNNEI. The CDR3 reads CASTEGSWDGYTF. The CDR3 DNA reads TGTGCCAGCACTGAGGGCTCCTGGGATGGCTACACCTTC. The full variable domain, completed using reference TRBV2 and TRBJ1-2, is EPEVTQTPSHQVTQMGQEVILRCVPISNHLYFYWYRQILGQKVEFLVSFYNNEISEKSEIFDDQFSVERPDGSNFTLKIRSTKLEDSAMYFCASTEGSWDGYTFGSGTRLTVV.

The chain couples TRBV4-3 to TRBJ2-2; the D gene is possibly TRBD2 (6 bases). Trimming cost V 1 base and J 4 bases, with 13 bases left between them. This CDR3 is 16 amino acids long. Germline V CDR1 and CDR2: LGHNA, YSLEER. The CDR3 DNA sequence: TGCGCCAGCAGCCAAGTGTATAGCGGAGTCACCGGGGAGCTGTTTTTT. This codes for CASSQVYSGVTGELFF.

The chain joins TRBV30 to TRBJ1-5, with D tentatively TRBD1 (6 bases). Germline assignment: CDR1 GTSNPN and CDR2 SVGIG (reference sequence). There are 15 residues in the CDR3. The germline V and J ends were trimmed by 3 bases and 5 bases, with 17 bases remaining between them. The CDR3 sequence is CAWSGTPLGYQPQHF. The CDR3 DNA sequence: TGTGCCTGGAGCGGGACACCCCTCGGGTATCAGCCCCAGCATTTT.

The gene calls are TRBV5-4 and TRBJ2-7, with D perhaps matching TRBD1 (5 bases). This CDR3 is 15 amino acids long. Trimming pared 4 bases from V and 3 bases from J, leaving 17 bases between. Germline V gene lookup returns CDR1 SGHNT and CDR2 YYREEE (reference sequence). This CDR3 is CASSPARQGNYEQYF. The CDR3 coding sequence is TGTGCCAGCAGCCCCGCCCGGCAGGGAAACTACGAGCAGTACTTC.

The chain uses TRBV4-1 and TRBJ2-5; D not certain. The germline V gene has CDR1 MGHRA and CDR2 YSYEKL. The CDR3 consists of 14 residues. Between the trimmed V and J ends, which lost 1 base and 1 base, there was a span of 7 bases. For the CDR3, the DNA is TGCGCCAGCAGCCAAGTAGGCAGCCAAGAGACCCAGTACTTC. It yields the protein CASSQVGSQETQYF.

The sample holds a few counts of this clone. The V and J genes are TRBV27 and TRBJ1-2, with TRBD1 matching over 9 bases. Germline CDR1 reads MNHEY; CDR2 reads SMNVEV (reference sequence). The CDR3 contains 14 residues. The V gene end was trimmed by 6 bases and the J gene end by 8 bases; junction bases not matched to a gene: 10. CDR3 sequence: CASSTDRGYRGYTF. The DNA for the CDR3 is TGTGCCAGCAGCACAGACAGGGGGTATCGGGGCTACACCTTC.

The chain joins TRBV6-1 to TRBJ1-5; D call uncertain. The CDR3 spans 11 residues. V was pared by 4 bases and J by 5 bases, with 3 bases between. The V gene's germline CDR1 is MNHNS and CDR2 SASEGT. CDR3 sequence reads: CASSGYQPQHF. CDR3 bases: TGTGCCAGCAGTGGGTATCAGCCCCAGCATTTT.

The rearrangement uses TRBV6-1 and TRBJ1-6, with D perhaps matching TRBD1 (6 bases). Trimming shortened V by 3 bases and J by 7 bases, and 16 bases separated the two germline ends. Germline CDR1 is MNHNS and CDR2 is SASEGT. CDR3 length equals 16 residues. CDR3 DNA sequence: TGTGCCAGCAGTGACCGCGCCAGGGGCTTAAATTCACCCCTCCACTTT. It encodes CASSDRARGLNSPLHF.

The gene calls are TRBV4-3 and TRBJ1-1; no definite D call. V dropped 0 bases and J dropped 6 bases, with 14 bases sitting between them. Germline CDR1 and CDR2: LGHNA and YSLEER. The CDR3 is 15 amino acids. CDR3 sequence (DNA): TGCGCCAGCAGCCAAGATACCTCCAGGCCTCCTGAAGCTTTCTTT. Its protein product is CASSQDTSRPPEAFF.

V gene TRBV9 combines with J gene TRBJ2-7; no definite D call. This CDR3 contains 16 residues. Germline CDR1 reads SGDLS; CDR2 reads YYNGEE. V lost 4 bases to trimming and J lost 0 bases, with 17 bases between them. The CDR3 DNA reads TGTGCCAGCAGCCCTCGCCCCGGCTCGAGCTCCTACGAGCAGTACTTC. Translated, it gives CASSPRPGSSSYEQYF.

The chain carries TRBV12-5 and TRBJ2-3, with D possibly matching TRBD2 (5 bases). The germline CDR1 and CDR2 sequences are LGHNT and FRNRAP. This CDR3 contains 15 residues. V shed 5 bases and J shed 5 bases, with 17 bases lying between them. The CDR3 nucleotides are TGTGCTAGTGGTCCCGCCTTACCCAGCGGAGATACGCAGTATTTT. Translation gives CASGPALPSGDTQYF.

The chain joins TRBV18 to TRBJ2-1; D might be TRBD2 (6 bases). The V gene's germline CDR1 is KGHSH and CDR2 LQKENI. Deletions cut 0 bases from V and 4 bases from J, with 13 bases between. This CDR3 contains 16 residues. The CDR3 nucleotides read TGTGCCAGCTCACCACCTACGTCGGCGGGGTACAATGAGCAGTTCTTC. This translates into CASSPPTSAGYNEQFF.

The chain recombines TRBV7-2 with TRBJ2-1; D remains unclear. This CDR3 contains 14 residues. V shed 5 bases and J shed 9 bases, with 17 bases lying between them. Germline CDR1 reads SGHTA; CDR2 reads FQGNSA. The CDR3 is CASSPKSLTGEQFF. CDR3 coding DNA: TGTGCCAGCAGCCCCAAAAGTCTTACTGGTGAGCAGTTCTTC.

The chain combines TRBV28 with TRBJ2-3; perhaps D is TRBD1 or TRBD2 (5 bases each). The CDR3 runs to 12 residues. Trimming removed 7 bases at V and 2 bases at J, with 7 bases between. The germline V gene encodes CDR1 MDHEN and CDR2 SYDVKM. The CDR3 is CASKGPTDTQYF. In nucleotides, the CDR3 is TGTGCCAGCAAGGGACCCACAGATACGCAGTATTTT.

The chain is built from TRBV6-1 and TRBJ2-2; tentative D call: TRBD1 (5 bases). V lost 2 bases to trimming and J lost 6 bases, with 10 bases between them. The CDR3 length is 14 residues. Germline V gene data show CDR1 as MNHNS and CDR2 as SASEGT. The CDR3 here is CASSEKWGPGELFF. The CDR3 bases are TGTGCCAGCAGTGAAAAGTGGGGCCCCGGGGAGCTGTTTTTT.

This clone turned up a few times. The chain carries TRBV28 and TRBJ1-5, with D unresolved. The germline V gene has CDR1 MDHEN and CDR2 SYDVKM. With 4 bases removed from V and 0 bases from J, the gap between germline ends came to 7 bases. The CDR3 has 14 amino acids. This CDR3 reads CASSSQYSNQPQHF. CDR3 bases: TGTGCCAGCAGTTCCCAATATAGCAATCAGCCCCAGCATTTT.

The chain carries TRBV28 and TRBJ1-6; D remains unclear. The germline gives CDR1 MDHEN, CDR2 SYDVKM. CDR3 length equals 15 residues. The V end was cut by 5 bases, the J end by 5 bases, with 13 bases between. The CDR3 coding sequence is TGTGCCAGCAGTCGCATATCACTAAATAATTCACCCCTCCACTTT. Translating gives CASSRISLNNSPLHF.

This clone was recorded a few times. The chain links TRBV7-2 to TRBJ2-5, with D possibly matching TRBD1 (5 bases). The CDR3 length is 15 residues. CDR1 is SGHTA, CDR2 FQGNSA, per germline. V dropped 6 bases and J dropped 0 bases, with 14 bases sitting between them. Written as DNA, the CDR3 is TGTGCCAGCAGTCCACAGGTGGGGTACCAAGAGACCCAGTACTTC. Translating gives CASSPQVGYQETQYF.

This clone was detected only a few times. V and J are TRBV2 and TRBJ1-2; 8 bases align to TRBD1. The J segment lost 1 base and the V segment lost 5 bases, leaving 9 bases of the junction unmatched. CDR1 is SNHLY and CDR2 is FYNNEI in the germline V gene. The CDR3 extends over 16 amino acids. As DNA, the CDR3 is TGTGCCAGCAGTCACCAGACAGGGGAGATTAACTATGGCTACACCTTC. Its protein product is CASSHQTGEINYGYTF.

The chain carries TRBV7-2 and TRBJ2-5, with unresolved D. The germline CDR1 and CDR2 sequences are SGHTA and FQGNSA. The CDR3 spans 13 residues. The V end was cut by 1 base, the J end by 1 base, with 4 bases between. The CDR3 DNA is TGTGCCAGCAGCTTAGGCCCCCAAGAGACCCAGTACTTC. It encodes CASSLGPQETQYF.

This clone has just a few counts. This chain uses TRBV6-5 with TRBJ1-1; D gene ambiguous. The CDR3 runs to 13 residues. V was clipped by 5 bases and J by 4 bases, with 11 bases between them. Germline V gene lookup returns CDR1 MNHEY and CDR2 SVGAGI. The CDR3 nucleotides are TGTGCCAGCAGTAACCGCGGGGTCACTGAAGCTTTCTTT. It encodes CASSNRGVTEAFF.